Listed here is a single T cell receptor beta chain. Its cognate antigen is unknown. Germline-derived CDR1 and CDR2 are SGDLS and YYNGEE. Losses at the gene ends were 1 base for V and 2 bases for J; bases not matched to a gene: 7. The CDR3 has 16 residues. The data were obtained in a study of Ad26.COV2.S vaccination and SARS-CoV-2 variants. Study results and limitations: Vaccinated individuals (as opposed to placebo recipients) had higher spike-specific TCR breadth.

Sample treatment: 15 to 20 received Ad26.COV2.S at low or high dose, single or two shots; 5 received placebo; per-sample allocation not given. The study sampled participants on day 63 after the first vaccine or placebo injection. The table came from immunoSEQ multiplex PCR; TCRdb's copy has only in-frame clones and leaves some out. The table records 380,000 or so clones, roughly 85% of them present only once. The sequence derives from a person aged 18 to 65 who received the Ad26.COV2.S COVID-19 vaccine or a placebo. The V gene is TRBV9, the J gene TRBJ2-3; 7 nucleotides line up with TRBD2. This specimen was peripheral blood, taken in a trial of Ad26.COV2.S vaccine versus placebo. In DNA, the CDR3 is TGTGCCAGCAGCGTATCTTGGAGCGGGGACACAGATACGCAGTATTTT. This translates into CASSVSWSGDTDTQYF.